The present T cell receptor beta chain was sequenced within a study of cytomegalovirus exposure and HLA in healthy donors. Whole-study findings and limits: Both high specificity and high sensitivity reportedly marked the classifier's diagnosis of cytomegalovirus status.

In regard to this clone: Its antigen remains unknown.

The PCR employed 60 Vbeta primers together with 13 Jbeta primers. In the study's own analysis: Later analysis identified 80 million to 90 million unique TCR beta chains, about 10 million shared. Clones were read by immunoSEQ multiplex PCR, and TCRdb kept only the in-frame ones, dropping some. The V and J calls and clone size come from that table; D and trimming were worked out from the DNA. The sample data list 200,000 to 250,000 clones. Germline V gene lookup returns CDR1 SGHRS and CDR2 YFSETQ. V was shortened by 4 bases and J by 2 bases, with 10 bases between the two germline ends. This CDR3 comprises 14 residues.

The genes are TRBV5-1 and TRBJ1-5; perhaps TRBD1 as D (5 bases). Source material: PBMCs. This TCR was sampled from a woman aged 25 to 39 in good health and CMV-seropositive. CDR3 sequence: CASSEGAGNQPQHF. The CDR3 coding sequence is TGCGCCAGCAGCGAAGGGGCGGGCAATCAGCCCCAGCATTTT.